Listed below are T cell receptor beta chains from one sample, sequenced in a study of OX40 agonist ivuxolimab in advanced cancers. The data were produced by immunoSEQ multiplex PCR, yet TCRdb's version contains in-frame clones alone and is incomplete. The repertoire holds around 76,000 clones, with roughly 88% as singletons. The input for sequencing was CD4+ or CD8+ T cells sorted from blood, taken in a trial of the OX40 agonist ivuxolimab. Receptor source: an adult with an advanced solid tumor such as melanoma, head and neck, liver or kidney cancer. Both conserved end residues are part of each CDR3.

v_gene: TRBV5-4
j_gene: TRBJ1-1
CDR3aa: CASSLVEGEAFF

v_gene: TRBV10-1
j_gene: TRBJ2-2
CDR3aa: CASSDSGENTGELFF

v_gene: TRBV14
j_gene: TRBJ2-3
CDR3aa: CASSPRQGRDTQYF

v_gene: TRBV7-3
j_gene: TRBJ2-5
CDR3aa: CASSSSGTGGETQYF

v_gene: TRBV7-2
j_gene: TRBJ2-7
CDR3aa: CASSLSGSSYEQYF

v_gene: TRBV20-1
j_gene: TRBJ1-4
CDR3aa: CSARIGEKLFF

v_gene: TRBV7-8
j_gene: TRBJ2-1
CDR3aa: CASSLQGGLVYNEQFF

v_gene: TRBV28
j_gene: TRBJ2-4
CDR3aa: CASSLPRQGAAKNIQYF

v_gene: TRBV5-6
j_gene: TRBJ1-2
CDR3aa: CASSLVSGRDGYTF

v_gene: TRBV5-1
j_gene: TRBJ1-1
CDR3aa: CASSPQDQNTEAFF

v_gene: TRBV10-2
j_gene: TRBJ2-7
CDR3aa: CASSVEINEQYF

v_gene: TRBV5-1
j_gene: TRBJ2-6
CDR3aa: CASSPRDSGANVLTF

v_gene: TRBV2
j_gene: TRBJ2-7
CDR3aa: CASSAPGTPFYEQYF

v_gene: TRBV4-3
j_gene: TRBJ2-5
CDR3aa: CASSRSFGPQETQYF

v_gene: TRBV30
j_gene: TRBJ1-1
CDR3aa: CAWGGTAYTEAFF

v_gene: TRBV7-3
j_gene: TRBJ1-1
CDR3aa: CASSSGVYTEAFF

v_gene: TRBV10-3
j_gene: TRBJ1-2
CDR3aa: CAISESGRVDGYTF

v_gene: TRBV5-1
j_gene: TRBJ2-5
CDR3aa: CASSGREGETQYF

v_gene: TRBV28
j_gene: TRBJ2-1
CDR3aa: CASRVGGEINEQFF

v_gene: TRBV19
j_gene: TRBJ2-7
CDR3aa: CASSITRASAGEQYF

v_gene: TRBV30
j_gene: TRBJ1-1
CDR3aa: CAWTRGASTEAFF

v_gene: TRBV7-9
j_gene: TRBJ1-6
CDR3aa: CASSLEMQGTTPLHF

v_gene: TRBV18
j_gene: TRBJ1-1
CDR3aa: CASSLGQILNTEAFF

v_gene: TRBV9
j_gene: TRBJ2-1
CDR3aa: CASSVTRESNEQFF

v_gene: TRBV6-1
j_gene: TRBJ2-3
CDR3aa: CASSAWDRGATDTQYF

v_gene: TRBV7-9
j_gene: TRBJ2-3
CDR3aa: CASSSGQQIDPDTQYF

v_gene: TRBV5-1
j_gene: TRBJ2-7
CDR3aa: CASSPGTGFYEQYF

v_gene: TRBV6-5
j_gene: TRBJ2-5
CDR3aa: CASSYSTSGGQETQYF

v_gene: TRBV4-1
j_gene: TRBJ1-4
CDR3aa: CASSHIITGVGGEKLFF

v_gene: TRBV11-1
j_gene: TRBJ2-3
CDR3aa: CASSLAGSTDTQYF

v_gene: TRBV30
j_gene: TRBJ2-7
CDR3aa: CAWSVFSTGEQYF

v_gene: TRBV30
j_gene: TRBJ1-6
CDR3aa: CAWGEPPHF

v_gene: TRBV2
j_gene: TRBJ2-7
CDR3aa: CASEGTRGAYEQYF

v_gene: TRBV5-5
j_gene: TRBJ2-5
CDR3aa: CASSFPPGEGQETQYF

v_gene: TRBV5-4
j_gene: TRBJ1-4
CDR3aa: CASSFLRAGEKLFF

v_gene: TRBV5-1
j_gene: TRBJ2-5
CDR3aa: CASSGAGTGVGETQYF

v_gene: TRBV5-4
j_gene: TRBJ2-3
CDR3aa: CASSSQRGRGQYF

v_gene: TRBV7-6
j_gene: TRBJ2-7
CDR3aa: CASSRSGTGVYEQYF

v_gene: TRBV10-3
j_gene: TRBJ2-5
CDR3aa: CAISESNLAGRETQYF

v_gene: TRBV11-2
j_gene: TRBJ2-5
CDR3aa: CASSLEPPGTQYF

v_gene: TRBV7-2
j_gene: TRBJ2-1
CDR3aa: CASSLGTAYNEQFF

v_gene: TRBV10-3
j_gene: TRBJ1-2
CDR3aa: CAIRPQDGTYGYTF

v_gene: TRBV6-5
j_gene: TRBJ2-5
CDR3aa: CATLADRVGETQYF

v_gene: TRBV12-5
j_gene: TRBJ1-5
CDR3aa: CASGLENQPQHF

v_gene: TRBV28
j_gene: TRBJ1-1
CDR3aa: CASSLWDRDTEAFF

v_gene: TRBV30
j_gene: TRBJ2-5
CDR3aa: CAWRRSGAGTETQYF